This entry is about one T cell receptor (beta chain). The data belong to a study of cytomegalovirus exposure and HLA in healthy donors. Germline assignment: CDR1 LGHNT and CDR2 FRNRAP. Losses at the gene ends were 5 bases for V and 0 bases for J; bases not matched to a gene: 7. The CDR3 totals 17 residues. PCR was performed using 60 Vbeta and 13 Jbeta primers. Only in-frame clones appear in the TCRdb table, and some are missing; sequencing was by immunoSEQ multiplex PCR. Of tens of thousands of clones in the sample, roughly 80% were seen once. This chain links TRBV12-5 with TRBJ2-6; TRBD2 agrees at 7 bases. The origin of this receptor is a man aged 25-40 years in good health and CMV-seronegative. Sequenced input: PBMCs. The CDR3 loop reads CASGPRDYRSGANVLTF. The CDR3 DNA sequence: TGTGCTAGTGGTCCCAGGGACTACCGCTCTGGGGCCAACGTCCTGACTTTC.